This TCR beta chain was identified during a study of beta chain features in type 1 diabetes (dated by TCRdb to the late 2010s). With respect to the entire study: Mean age, gender distribution, total cell number and subset yield did not differ between patients and healthy donors. A total of 85 million to 140 million sorted cells were examined across all samples, and the number of cells per subset was strongly correlated with RNA yield. In the study, TCRB repertoires of sorted circulating CD4+ T cell subsets from recently diagnosed type 1 diabetes patients were compared with those of matched healthy donors. Naive and central memory subsets were obtained from all 30 or so donors, but regulatory and stem cell-like memory subsets were isolated from only 8 patients and about 8 healthy donors.

On the study overall, not on this receptor specifically: PCR may preferentially amplify shorter templates, but because patient and control samples were amplified and corrected together, any resulting skew would affect both groups equally. Because the HLA sub-analyses included only small numbers of individuals, any influence of HLA type on TCRB rearrangement was left unresolved. Sequencing cDNA rather than genomic DNA could over-represent highly expressing activated cells, although activation and CD3 levels did not differ between groups. Fewer insertions and more nucleotide deletions at VDJ recombination sites were observed in patients with type 1 diabetes, implying thymic rearrangement abnormalities. Naive, central memory and regulatory TCRB repertoires appeared to be more similar among patients than among healthy donors. A moderate but significant shortening of TCRB CDR3 length was observed in type 1 diabetes patients in all four CD4+ subsets.

This clone appeared a few times. Its antigen remains undetermined. Per-base quality was not reported, and no clone a single base away is much larger than it. Spanning cysteine to phenylalanine, the CDR3 consists of 14 amino acids. Only CDR3 DNA remains: 42 bases, in frame from the first base. The germline V gene yields SGHVS for CDR1 and FQNEAQ for CDR2. The germline ends are 10 bases apart after V is trimmed by 1 base and J by 4 bases. All of the isolated RNA was reverse transcribed with the High Capacity cDNA Reverse Transcription Kit, so expressed TCRB transcripts were sequenced. Deep immunoSEQ sequencing was performed on naive, central memory and regulatory T cell samples, with an average of about 4 million total reads per sample. Sorted cells were lysed in RLT buffer, and RNA was extracted using DNase-treated RNeasy Micro or Mini kits according to cell number. Each cell subset was processed separately to prevent cross-contamination, with patient and healthy donor samples processed together. Using the immunoSEQ multiplex PCR, TCRB sequences were amplified from cDNA into 87-bp fragments spanning the CDR3 region. Sequencing of the amplicons was done on the Illumina HiSeq platform. Processing in the source paper ran as follows. PCR bias was corrected computationally using synthetic template baselines, and reads within Hamming distance 2 were collapsed, with unmergeable singletons discarded. By aligning reads against IMGT, V, D and J genes, CDR3 length, and insertions or deletions at six rearrangement sites were assigned. Within each subset, clonotype counts were normalized to the number of sorted cells before true diversity and Gini coefficients were calculated with the tcR R package. The overlap coefficient, calculated on TCRB nucleotide sequences, was used to measure repertoire sharing. TCRdb took this table from immuneACCESS and kept in-frame rearrangements with V and J called. Such tables lack part of the clones; where checked against another copy, unresolved V genes explain under half of the gap, and the rest is unexplained. Clonal size and the V and J genes are those of that table, whereas D and trimming came from the DNA. The sample table records roughly 300,000 clones; less than 10% of these occur just once. In total, the top ten clones hold around 0.45% of the sample.

A single peripheral blood draw of around 0.11 L on average was collected from each donor into heparinised tubes. Naive, central memory, regulatory and stem cell-like memory CD4+ T cells were sorted on a BD FACSAria II using a panel including CD45RO, CCR7, CD25, CD127, CD95 and CD27. A purity above 95% was achieved for all sorted populations. PBMCs were isolated immediately by Lymphoprep density gradient centrifugation and stained directly without culture. To minimize batch effects, samples were stained and sorted in pairs, one healthy donor with one patient per experiment. The source material was central memory CD4+ T cells from blood. The receptor's source is a woman younger than 30 in good health. Recombination linked TRBV7-8 to TRBJ2-5; a tentative D match to TRBD2 spans 6 bases. This receptor carries the CDR3 CASSLGGTAETQYF. The nucleotide sequence is given as TGTGCCAGCAGCTTAGGCGGGACCGCAGAGACCCAGTACTTC.